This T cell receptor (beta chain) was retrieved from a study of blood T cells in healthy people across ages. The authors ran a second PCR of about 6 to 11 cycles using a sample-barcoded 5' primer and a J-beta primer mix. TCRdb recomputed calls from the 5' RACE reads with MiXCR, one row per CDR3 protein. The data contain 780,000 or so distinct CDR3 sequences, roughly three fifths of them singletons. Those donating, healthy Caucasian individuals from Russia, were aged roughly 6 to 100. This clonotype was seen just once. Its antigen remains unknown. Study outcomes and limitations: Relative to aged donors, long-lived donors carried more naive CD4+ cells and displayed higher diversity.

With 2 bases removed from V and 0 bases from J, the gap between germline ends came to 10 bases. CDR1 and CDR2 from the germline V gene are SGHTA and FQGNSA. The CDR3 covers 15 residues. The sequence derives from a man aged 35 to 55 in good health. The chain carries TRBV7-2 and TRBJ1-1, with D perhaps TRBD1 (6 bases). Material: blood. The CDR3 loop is CASSLNRVMNTEAFF. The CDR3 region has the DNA TGTGCCAGCAGCTTAAACAGGGTCATGAACACTGAAGCTTTCTTT.